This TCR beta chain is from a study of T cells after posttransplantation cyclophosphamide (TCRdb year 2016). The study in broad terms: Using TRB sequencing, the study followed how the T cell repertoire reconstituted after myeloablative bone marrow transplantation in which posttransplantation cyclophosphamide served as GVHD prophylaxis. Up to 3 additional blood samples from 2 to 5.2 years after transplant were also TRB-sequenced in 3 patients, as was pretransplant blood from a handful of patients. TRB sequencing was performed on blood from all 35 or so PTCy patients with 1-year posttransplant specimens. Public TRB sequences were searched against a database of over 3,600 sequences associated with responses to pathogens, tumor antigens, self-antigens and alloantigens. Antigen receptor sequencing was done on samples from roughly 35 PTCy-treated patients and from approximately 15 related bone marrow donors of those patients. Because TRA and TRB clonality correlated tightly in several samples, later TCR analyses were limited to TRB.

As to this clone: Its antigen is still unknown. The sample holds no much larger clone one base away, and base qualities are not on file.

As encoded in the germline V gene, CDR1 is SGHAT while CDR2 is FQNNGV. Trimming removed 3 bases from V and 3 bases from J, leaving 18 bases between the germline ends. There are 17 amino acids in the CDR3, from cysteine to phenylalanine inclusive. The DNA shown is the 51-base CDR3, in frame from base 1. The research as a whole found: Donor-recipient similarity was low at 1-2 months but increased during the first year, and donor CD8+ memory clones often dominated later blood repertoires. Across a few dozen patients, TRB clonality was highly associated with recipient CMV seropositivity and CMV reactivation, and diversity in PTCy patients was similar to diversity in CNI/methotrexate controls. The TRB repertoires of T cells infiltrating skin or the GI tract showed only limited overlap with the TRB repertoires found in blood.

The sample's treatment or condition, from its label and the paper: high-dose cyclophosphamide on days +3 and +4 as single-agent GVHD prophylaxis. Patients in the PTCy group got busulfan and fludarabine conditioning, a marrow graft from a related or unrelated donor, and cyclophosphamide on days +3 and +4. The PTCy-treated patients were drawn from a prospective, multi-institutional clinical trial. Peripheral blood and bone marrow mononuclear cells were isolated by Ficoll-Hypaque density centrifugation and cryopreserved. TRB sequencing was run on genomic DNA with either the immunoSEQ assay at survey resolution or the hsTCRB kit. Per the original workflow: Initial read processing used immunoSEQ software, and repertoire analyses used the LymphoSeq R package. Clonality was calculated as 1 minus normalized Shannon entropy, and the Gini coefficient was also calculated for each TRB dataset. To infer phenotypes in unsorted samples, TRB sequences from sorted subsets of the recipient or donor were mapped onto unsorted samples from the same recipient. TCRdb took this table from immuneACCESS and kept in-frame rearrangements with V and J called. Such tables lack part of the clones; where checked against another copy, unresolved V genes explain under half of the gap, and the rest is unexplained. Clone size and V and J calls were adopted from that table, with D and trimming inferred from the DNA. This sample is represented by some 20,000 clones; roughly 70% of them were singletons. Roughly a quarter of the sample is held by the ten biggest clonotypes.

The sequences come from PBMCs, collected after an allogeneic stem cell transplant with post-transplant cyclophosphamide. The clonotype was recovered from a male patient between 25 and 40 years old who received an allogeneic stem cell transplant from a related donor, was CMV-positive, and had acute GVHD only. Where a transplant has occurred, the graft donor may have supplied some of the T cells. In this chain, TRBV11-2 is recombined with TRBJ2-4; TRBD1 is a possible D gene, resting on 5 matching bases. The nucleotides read TGTGCCAGCAGCTTCGATTCCTGGGGCAGAAGCAAAAACATTCAGTACTTC. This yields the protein CASSFDSWGRSKNIQYF.